The clone carrying this TCR beta chain was counted many times. Its antigen is as yet unknown. These data belong to a study of early T cells in non-severe SARS-CoV-2 infection. As for the study in general: Chains stayed unpaired after sequencing of bulk RNA from unsorted whole blood.

The CDR3 has 15 amino acids. V was trimmed by 3 bases and J by 3 bases, leaving 15 bases between them. CDR1 and CDR2 from the germline V gene are SEHNR and FQNEAQ (reference sequence). Regarding the study as a whole: There was a bias toward anti-spike CD8 responses in VDJdb matching, which missed private and CD4 specificities.

Unique molecular identifier tags were affixed to discrete cDNA molecules. TCRdb re-called the 5' RACE reads through MiXCR, storing one row per CDR3 protein. The data show 15,000 to 25,000 distinct CDR3 sequences, approximately 4.1% seen once. The chain has TRBV7-9 and TRBJ2-7, with D possibly being TRBD1 (6 bases). The TCR was taken from an adult who was a healthcare worker with PCR-confirmed SARS-CoV-2 infection or an uninfected control (not recorded which). The sequenced sample consisted of whole blood. The CDR3, as DNA: TGTGCCAGCAGCTTCCAGGACAGACCCTTCTACGAGCAGTACTTC. Its translation: CASSFQDRPFYEQYF.